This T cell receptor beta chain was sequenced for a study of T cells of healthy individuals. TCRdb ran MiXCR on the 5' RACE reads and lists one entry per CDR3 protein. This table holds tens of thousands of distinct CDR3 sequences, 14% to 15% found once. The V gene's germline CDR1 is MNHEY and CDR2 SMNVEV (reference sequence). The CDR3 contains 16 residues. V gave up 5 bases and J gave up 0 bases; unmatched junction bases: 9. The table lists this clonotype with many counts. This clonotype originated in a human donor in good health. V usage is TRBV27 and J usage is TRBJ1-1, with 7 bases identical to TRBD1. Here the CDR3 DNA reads TGTGCCAGCAGTCCACGACAGGGCGGTGTGAACACTGAAGCTTTCTTT. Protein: CASSPRQGGVNTEAFF.